The source of this T cell receptor beta chain is a study of beta chain features in type 1 diabetes. Study as a whole: There were some 100,000,000 sorted cells examined across all samples.

Study-level results: A moderate, significant TCRB CDR3 shortening appeared in type 1 diabetes across four CD4+ subsets.

The authors reverse transcribed all of the isolated RNA, so sequencing captured expressed TCRB transcripts. Only in-frame clones appear in the TCRdb table, and some are missing; sequencing was by immunoSEQ multiplex PCR. Of hundreds of thousands of clones listed, 10% to 15% were seen once; the top ten hold about 0.02%. This clone appeared a few times. Antigen: not known. The receptor comes from a man aged 18-30 years with type 1 diabetes. Sequenced material: naive CD4+ T cells from blood.

As DNA, the CDR3 is TGTGCCAGCAGTTACGAGGCAGACCAAGAGACCCAGTACTTC. Its translation is CASSYEADQETQYF. The genes are TRBV6-6 and TRBJ2-5, with D uncertain. The CDR3 length is 14 residues. Per the germline V gene, CDR1 is MNHNY and CDR2 is SVGAGI (reference sequence). V gave up 2 bases and J gave up 0 bases, with 7 bases separating them.